A selection of T cell receptor beta chains follows, all from one sample in a study of glioma-infiltrating T cells after dendritic cell vaccination. Here immunoSEQ multiplex PCR was the method, and the copy in TCRdb shows in-frame clones only, minus some. This sample carries 70,000 to 100,000 clones, roughly 87% of them seen once, and the ten largest clones take 6% to 7.5%. The specimen was blood, collected after dendritic cell vaccination. The receptors were sampled from a human donor with glioblastoma. Both conserved end residues are part of each CDR3. A D gene is named only where the DNA matches it firmly. The size of a clone is reported for some rows only, either as once, few or many, or as a class for expanded clones.

D gene,clone size,V gene,J gene,CDR3 protein,CDR3 DNA
TRBD2,-,TRBV5-1,TRBJ2-4,CASSWASGGAGNIQYF,TGCGCCAGCAGCTGGGCGAGCGGGGGGGCGGGAAACATTCAGTACTTC
TRBD1,-,TRBV10-3,TRBJ1-5,CAISETGGSNQPQHF,TGTGCCATCAGTGAGACAGGGGGCAGCAATCAGCCCCAGCATTTT
TRBD1,-,TRBV4-1,TRBJ2-7,CASSNRQGVYEQYF,TGCGCCAGCAGCAACAGACAGGGGGTCTATGAGCAGTACTTC
-,-,TRBV7-9,TRBJ2-5,CASSSPLRETQYF,TGTGCCAGCAGCTCCCCCCTTAGAGAGACCCAGTACTTC
-,once,TRBV9,TRBJ2-1,CASSGPPYNEQFF,TGTGCCAGCAGCGGGCCTCCCTACAATGAGCAGTTCTTC
TRBD1,-,TRBV2,TRBJ2-3,CASRQDRVTDTQYF,TGTGCCAGCCGTCAGGACAGGGTCACAGATACGCAGTATTTC
-,-,TRBV30,TRBJ2-7,CAWRNRDTSYEQYF,TGTGCCTGGAGGAACCGGGACACCTCCTACGAGCAGTACTTC
TRBD2,-,TRBV30,TRBJ2-2,CAWSVGTSDTGELFF,TGTGCCTGGAGTGTAGGGACTAGCGATACCGGGGAGCTGTTTTTT
-,once,TRBV7-2,TRBJ1-4,CASSQEAYTEKLFF,TGTGCCAGCAGCCAAGAGGCGTATACTGAAAAACTGTTTTTT
-,few,TRBV19,TRBJ2-7,CASSREPSYEQYF,TGTGCCAGCTCAAGGGAGCCCAGCTACGAGCAGTACTTC
TRBD1,-,TRBV30,TRBJ1-2,CAWRAGTAYPYTF,TGTGCCTGGAGAGCCGGGACAGCTTATCCCTACACCTTC
TRBD1,once,TRBV27,TRBJ1-6,CASSLRDSRQKVNSPLHF,TGTGCCAGCAGTTTAAGGGACAGCCGACAAAAAGTTAATTCACCCCTCCACTTT
-,few,TRBV7-9,TRBJ1-2,CASSLVLGGYTF,TGTGCCAGCAGCTTAGTTCTGGGCGGCTACACCTTC
TRBD2,-,TRBV7-9,TRBJ2-5,CASSGSGTQETQYF,TGTGCCAGCAGCGGCAGCGGGACCCAAGAGACCCAGTACTTC
-,-,TRBV6-6,TRBJ2-5,CASKQGETQYF,TGTGCCAGCAAACAGGGAGAGACCCAGTACTTC
TRBD1,-,TRBV5-6,TRBJ1-4,CASSKGQGEKLFF,TGTGCCAGCAGCAAGGGACAGGGGGAAAAACTGTTTTTT
-,-,TRBV6-1,TRBJ1-2,CASSAYREGYTF,TGTGCCAGCAGTGCCTACAGGGAGGGCTACACCTTC
-,-,TRBV7-2,TRBJ1-5,CASSLATNQPQHF,TGTGCCAGCAGCTTAGCCACAAATCAGCCCCAGCATTTT
-,-,TRBV5-1,TRBJ1-5,CASSWDYNQPQHF,TGCGCCAGCAGCTGGGACTACAATCAGCCCCAGCATTTT
-,-,TRBV15,TRBJ2-3,CATSRDRGRGGITDTQYF,TGTGCCACCAGCAGAGACAGGGGGCGGGGGGGAATCACAGATACGCAGTATTTT
TRBD1,-,TRBV5-1,TRBJ1-1,CASSLGDRDEAFF,TGCGCCAGCAGCTTGGGGGACAGAGATGAAGCTTTCTTT
-,once,TRBV27,TRBJ1-2,CASSKTAGGYTF,TGTGCCAGCAGTAAAACTGCTGGTGGCTACACCTTC
-,-,TRBV9,TRBJ2-3,CASSAIRVGTDTQYF,TGTGCCAGCAGCGCGATCAGGGTCGGCACAGATACGCAGTATTTT
TRBD1,-,TRBV2,TRBJ1-1,CASRTGISDTEAFF,TGTGCCAGCAGGACAGGGATTTCGGACACTGAAGCTTTCTTT
TRBD2,-,TRBV4-2,TRBJ2-3,CASSQEGVAGGNTDTQYF,TGTGCCAGCAGCCAAGAGGGCGTGGCGGGGGGGAACACAGATACGCAGTATTTT
TRBD1,-,TRBV10-3,TRBJ2-1,CAISERDRGVNEQFF,TGTGCCATCAGTGAGCGGGACAGGGGGGTCAATGAGCAGTTCTTC
-,-,TRBV6-5,TRBJ1-3,CASRRDLSGNTIYF,TGTGCCAGCAGGCGGGATCTCTCTGGAAACACCATATATTTT
TRBD2,-,TRBV9,TRBJ2-1,CASSGGGVVYEQFF,TGTGCCAGCAGCGGGGGGGGAGTGGTCTATGAGCAGTTCTTC
-,few,TRBV2,TRBJ1-1,CASKVSGADTEAFF,TGTGCCAGCAAGGTCTCAGGGGCGGACACTGAAGCTTTCTTT
-,-,TRBV6-5,TRBJ2-2,CASSINRGELFF,TGTGCCAGCAGCATAAACAGGGGGGAGCTGTTTTTT
-,once,TRBV30,TRBJ2-2,CAWRLVGGGDTGELFF,TGTGCCTGGAGACTAGTGGGAGGGGGGGACACCGGGGAGCTGTTTTTT
-,-,TRBV9,TRBJ2-2,CASSVIDSGGELFF,TGTGCCAGCAGCGTAATCGACTCGGGCGGGGAGCTGTTTTTT
-,-,TRBV21-1,TRBJ1-5,CASTLGGLSNQPQHF,TGTGCCAGCACCCTGGGGGGGTTGAGCAATCAGCCCCAGCATTTT
-,-,TRBV6-1,TRBJ1-2,CASSEVYQEERNYGYTF,TGTGCCAGCAGTGAAGTGTATCAGGAGGAGCGCAACTATGGCTACACCTTC
TRBD1,once,TRBV10-3,TRBJ1-5,CAIRPGQDSNQPQHF,TGTGCCATCAGACCCGGACAGGATAGCAATCAGCCCCAGCATTTT
-,-,TRBV27,TRBJ2-4,CASSFSGENIQYF,TGTGCCAGCAGTTTTTCCGGGGAAAACATTCAGTACTTC
-,-,TRBV5-1,TRBJ2-5,CASSWQGEETQYF,TGCGCCAGCAGCTGGCAGGGCGAAGAGACCCAGTACTTC
-,-,TRBV15,TRBJ2-2,CATSRPRGASGELFF,TGTGCCACCAGCAGACCCCGGGGGGCCTCCGGGGAGCTGTTTTTT
TRBD1,-,TRBV2,TRBJ2-2,CASSPGQINTGELFF,TGTGCCAGCAGCCCGGGACAGATTAACACCGGGGAGCTGTTTTTT
TRBD2,-,TRBV11-2,TRBJ2-1,CASSLSGAQFF,TGTGCCAGCAGCCTTAGCGGGGCTCAGTTCTTC
TRBD2,once,TRBV5-1,TRBJ2-3,CASSPQTSGTDTQYF,TGCGCCAGCAGCCCCCAGACTAGCGGCACAGATACGCAGTATTTT
TRBD1,-,TRBV6-5,TRBJ1-2,CASSRYTGQAGYTF,TGTGCCAGCAGTCGTTATACTGGACAGGCTGGCTACACCTTC
-,-,TRBV6-5,TRBJ2-2,CASTRANTGELFF,TGTGCCAGCACCAGGGCGAACACCGGGGAGCTGTTTTTT
-,-,TRBV4-3,TRBJ1-2,CASSQDVQGDYGYTF,TGCGCCAGCAGCCAAGATGTTCAAGGGGACTATGGCTACACCTTC
TRBD1,once,TRBV19,TRBJ2-7,CASSFDRVSYEQYF,TGTGCCAGTAGTTTTGACAGGGTCTCGTACGAGCAGTACTTC
TRBD1,once,TRBV7-6,TRBJ2-3,CASSPQGAQRDTQYF,TGTGCCAGCAGCCCACAGGGGGCGCAGAGAGATACGCAGTATTTT
-,-,TRBV5-6,TRBJ1-6,CASSQIQGYNSPLHF,TGTGCCAGCAGCCAGATCCAGGGATATAATTCACCCCTCCACTTT
-,-,TRBV5-1,TRBJ1-1,CASSFAANTEAFF,TGCGCCAGCAGCTTTGCGGCGAACACTGAAGCTTTCTTT
-,-,TRBV2,TRBJ1-1,CASIPLADSEAFF,TGTGCCAGCATTCCCCTGGCGGATAGTGAAGCTTTCTTT
-,-,TRBV30,TRBJ1-2,CAWSLTGPAGYTF,TGTGCCTGGAGTTTAACAGGCCCCGCCGGCTACACCTTC
TRBD2,few,TRBV18,TRBJ2-7,CASSAGTSGGPSYEQYF,TGTGCCAGCTCAGCCGGGACTAGCGGGGGGCCTTCCTACGAGCAGTACTTC
-,-,TRBV7-9,TRBJ1-1,CASSAHPLGGNTEAFF,TGTGCCAGCAGCGCCCACCCTTTGGGAGGAAACACTGAAGCTTTCTTT